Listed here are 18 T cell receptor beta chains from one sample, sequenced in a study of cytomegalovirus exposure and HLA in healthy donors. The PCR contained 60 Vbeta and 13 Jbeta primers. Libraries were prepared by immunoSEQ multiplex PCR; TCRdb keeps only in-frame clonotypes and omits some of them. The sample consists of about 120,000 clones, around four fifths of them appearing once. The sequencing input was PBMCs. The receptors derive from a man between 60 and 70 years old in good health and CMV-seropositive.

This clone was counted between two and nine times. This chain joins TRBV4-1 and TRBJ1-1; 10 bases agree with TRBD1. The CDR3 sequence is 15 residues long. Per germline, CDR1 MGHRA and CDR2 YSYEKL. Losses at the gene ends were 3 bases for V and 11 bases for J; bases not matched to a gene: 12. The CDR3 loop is CASSQPWTGGQVAFF. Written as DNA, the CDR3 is TGCGCCAGCAGCCAGCCTTGGACAGGGGGGCAGGTGGCTTTCTTT.

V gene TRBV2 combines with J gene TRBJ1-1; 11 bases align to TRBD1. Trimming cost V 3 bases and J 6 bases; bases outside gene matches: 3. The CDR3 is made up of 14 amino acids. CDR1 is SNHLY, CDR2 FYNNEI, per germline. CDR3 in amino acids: CASSEDRGQPEAFF. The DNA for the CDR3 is TGTGCCAGCAGTGAGGACAGGGGGCAACCTGAAGCTTTCTTT.

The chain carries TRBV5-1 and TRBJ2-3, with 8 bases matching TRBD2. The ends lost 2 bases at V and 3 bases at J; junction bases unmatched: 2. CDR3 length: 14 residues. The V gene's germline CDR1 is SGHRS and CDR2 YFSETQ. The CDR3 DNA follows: TGCGCCAGCAGCTTAGCGGGGGAAACAGATACGCAGTATTTT. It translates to CASSLAGETDTQYF.

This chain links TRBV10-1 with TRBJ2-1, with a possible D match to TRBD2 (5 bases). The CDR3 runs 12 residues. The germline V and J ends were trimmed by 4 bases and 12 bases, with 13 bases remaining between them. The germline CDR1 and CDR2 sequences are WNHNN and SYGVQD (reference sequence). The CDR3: CASSGLAGTQFF. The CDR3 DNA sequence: TGCGCCAGCAGTGGGCTGGCGGGTACGCAGTTCTTC.

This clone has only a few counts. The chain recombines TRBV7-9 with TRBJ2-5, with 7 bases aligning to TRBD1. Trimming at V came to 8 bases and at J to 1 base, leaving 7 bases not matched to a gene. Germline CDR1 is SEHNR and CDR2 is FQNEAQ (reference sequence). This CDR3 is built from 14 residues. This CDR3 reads CASSGQEFQETQYF. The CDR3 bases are TGTGCCAGCTCAGGACAGGAGTTCCAAGAGACCCAGTACTTC.

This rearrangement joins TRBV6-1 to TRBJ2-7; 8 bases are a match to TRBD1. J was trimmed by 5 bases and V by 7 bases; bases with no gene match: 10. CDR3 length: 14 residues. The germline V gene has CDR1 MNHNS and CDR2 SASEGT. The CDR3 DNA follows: TGTGCCAGCATTGTAAGGACAGGGTACGACGAGCAGTACTTC. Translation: CASIVRTGYDEQYF.

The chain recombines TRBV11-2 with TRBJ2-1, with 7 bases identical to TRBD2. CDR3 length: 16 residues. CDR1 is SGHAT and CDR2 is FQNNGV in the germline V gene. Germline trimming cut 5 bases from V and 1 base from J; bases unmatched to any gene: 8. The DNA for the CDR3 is TGTGCCAGCAGCCAACGGTTGGGGGGGTCCTACAATGAGCAGTTCTTC. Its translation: CASSQRLGGSYNEQFF.

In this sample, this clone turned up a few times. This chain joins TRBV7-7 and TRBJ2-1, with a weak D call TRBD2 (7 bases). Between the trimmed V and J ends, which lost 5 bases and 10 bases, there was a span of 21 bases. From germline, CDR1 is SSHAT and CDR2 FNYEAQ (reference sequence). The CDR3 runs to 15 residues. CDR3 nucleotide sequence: TGTGCCAGCAGCCCAAGGGTGGGGGGGGCCGGAGAGCAGTTCTTC. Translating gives CASSPRVGGAGEQFF.

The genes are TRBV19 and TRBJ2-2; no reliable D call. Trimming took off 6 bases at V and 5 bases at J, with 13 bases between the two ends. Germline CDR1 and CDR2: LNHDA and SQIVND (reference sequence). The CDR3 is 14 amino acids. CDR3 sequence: CASRYSLQTGELFF. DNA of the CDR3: TGTGCCAGTAGATACTCTCTCCAAACCGGGGAGCTGTTTTTT.

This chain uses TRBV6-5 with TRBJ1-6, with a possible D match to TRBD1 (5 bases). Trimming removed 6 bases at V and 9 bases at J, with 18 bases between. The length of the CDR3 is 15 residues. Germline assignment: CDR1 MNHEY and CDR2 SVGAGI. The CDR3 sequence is CASRQSKGAGSPLHF. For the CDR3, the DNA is TGTGCCAGCAGGCAGTCCAAAGGGGCAGGTTCACCCCTCCACTTT.

The CDR3 DNA reads as TGTGCCAGCAGCCGATTGGGCAGTTCCTACGAGCAGTACTTC. Amino acid sequence: CASSRLGSSYEQYF. V and J are TRBV7-3 and TRBJ2-5; D remains ambiguous. TRBJ2-7 explains the end of the DNA better; the J call may be wrong. Germline loops: CDR1 SGHTA, CDR2 FQGTGA. This CDR3 contains 14 residues.

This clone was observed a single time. CDR3 sequence (DNA): TGTGCCAGCAGCCCCGGGACTCTCGCCTACAATGAGCAGTTCTTC. It yields the protein CASSPGTLAYNEQFF. The chain joins TRBV6-1 to TRBJ2-1; D might be TRBD2 (6 bases). Germline V gene sequence: CDR1 MNHNS, CDR2 SASEGT. CDR3 length equals 15 residues. V was clipped by 6 bases and J by 2 bases, with 14 bases between them.

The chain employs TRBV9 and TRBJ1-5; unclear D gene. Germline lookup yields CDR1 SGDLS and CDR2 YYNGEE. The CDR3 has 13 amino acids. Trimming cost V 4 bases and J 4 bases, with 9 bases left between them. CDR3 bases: TGTGCCAGCAGCCCCTTCCCGAATCAGCCCCAGCATTTT. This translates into CASSPFPNQPQHF.

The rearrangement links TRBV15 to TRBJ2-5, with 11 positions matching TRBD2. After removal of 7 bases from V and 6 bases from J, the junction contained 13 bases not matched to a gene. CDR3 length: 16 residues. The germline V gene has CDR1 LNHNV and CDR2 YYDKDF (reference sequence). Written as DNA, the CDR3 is TGTGCCACCACCGAAGGATTTAGCGGGAGGGGAAAGACCCAGTACTTC. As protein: CATTEGFSGRGKTQYF.

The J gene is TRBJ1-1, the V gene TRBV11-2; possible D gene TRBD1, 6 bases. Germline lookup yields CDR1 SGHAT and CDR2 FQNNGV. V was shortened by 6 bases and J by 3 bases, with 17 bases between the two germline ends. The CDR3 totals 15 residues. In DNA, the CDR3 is TGTGCCAGCAGACTCCGACAGGCGGGGGACACTGAAGCTTTCTTT. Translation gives CASRLRQAGDTEAFF.

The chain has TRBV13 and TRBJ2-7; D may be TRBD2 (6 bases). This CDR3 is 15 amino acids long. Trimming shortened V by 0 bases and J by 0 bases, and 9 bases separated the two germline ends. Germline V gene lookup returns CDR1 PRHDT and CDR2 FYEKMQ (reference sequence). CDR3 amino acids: CASSLGGGSSYEQYF. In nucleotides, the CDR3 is TGTGCCAGCAGCTTAGGTGGAGGGAGCTCCTACGAGCAGTACTTC. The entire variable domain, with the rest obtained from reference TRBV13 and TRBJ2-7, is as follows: AAGVIQSPRHLIKEKRETATLKCYPIPRHDTVYWYQQGPGQDPQFLISFYEKMQSDKGSIPDRFSAQQFSDYHSELNMSSLELGDSALYFCASSLGGGSSYEQYFGPGTRLTVT.

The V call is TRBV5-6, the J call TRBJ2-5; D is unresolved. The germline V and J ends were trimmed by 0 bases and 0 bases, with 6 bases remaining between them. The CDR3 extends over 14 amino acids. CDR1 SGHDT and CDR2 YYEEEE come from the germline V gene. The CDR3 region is CASSLAQYQETQYF. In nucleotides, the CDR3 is TGTGCCAGCAGCTTGGCCCAGTACCAAGAGACCCAGTACTTC.

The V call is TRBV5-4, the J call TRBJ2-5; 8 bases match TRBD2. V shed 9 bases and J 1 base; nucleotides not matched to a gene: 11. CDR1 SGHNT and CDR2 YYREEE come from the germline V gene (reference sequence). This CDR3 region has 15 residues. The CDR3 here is CATRMDGRVQETQYF. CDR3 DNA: TGTGCCACCCGAATGGACGGGAGGGTCCAAGAGACCCAGTACTTC.